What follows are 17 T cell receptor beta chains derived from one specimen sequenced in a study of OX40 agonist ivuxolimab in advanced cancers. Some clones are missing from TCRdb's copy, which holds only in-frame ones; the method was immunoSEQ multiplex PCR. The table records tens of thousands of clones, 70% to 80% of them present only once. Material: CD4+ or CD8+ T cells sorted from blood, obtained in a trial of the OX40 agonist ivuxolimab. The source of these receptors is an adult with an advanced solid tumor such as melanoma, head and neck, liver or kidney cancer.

The chain's CDR3 is CASSIDYGRVGTDTQYF. CDR3 coding DNA: TGTGCCAGTAGTATAGATTATGGTAGAGTGGGCACAGATACGCAGTATTTT. The rearrangement links TRBV19 to TRBJ2-3; D gene uncertain. Germline V lookup: CDR1 LNHDA, CDR2 SQIVND (reference sequence). V lost 0 bases to trimming and J lost 1 base, with 14 bases between them. The CDR3 runs to 17 residues.

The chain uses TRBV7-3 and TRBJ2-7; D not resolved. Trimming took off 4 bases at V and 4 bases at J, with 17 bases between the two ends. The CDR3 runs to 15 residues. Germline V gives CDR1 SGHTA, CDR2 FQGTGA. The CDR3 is CASSSNPESGYEQYF. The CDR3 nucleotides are TGTGCCAGCAGCTCTAACCCGGAGAGTGGATACGAGCAGTACTTC.

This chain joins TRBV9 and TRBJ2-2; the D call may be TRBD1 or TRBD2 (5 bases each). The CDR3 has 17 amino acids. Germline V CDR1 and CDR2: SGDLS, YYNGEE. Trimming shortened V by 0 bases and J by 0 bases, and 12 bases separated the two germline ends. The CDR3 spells CASSVVGQGANTGELFF. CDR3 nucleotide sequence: TGTGCCAGCAGCGTAGTAGGTCAGGGAGCGAACACCGGGGAGCTGTTTTTT.

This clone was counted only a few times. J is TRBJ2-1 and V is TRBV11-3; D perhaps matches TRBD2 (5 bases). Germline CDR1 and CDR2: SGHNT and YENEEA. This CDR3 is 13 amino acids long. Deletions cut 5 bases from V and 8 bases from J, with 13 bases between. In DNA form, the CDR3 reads TGTGCCAGCAGCAGCGGCAGTCTATATGAGCAGTTCTTC. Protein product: CASSSGSLYEQFF.

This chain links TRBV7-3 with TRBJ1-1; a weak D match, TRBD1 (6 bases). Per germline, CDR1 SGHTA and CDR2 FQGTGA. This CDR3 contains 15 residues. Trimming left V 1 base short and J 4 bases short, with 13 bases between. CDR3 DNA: TGTGCCAGCAGCTTAATAGGGCAGGGGACCACTGAAGCTTTCTTT. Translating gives CASSLIGQGTTEAFF.

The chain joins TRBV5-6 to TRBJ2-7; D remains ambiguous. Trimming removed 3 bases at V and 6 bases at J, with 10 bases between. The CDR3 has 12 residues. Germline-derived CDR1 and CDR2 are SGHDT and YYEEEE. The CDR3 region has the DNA TGTGCCAGCAGCTCCACAAGCTCCGAGCAGTACTTC. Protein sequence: CASSSTSSEQYF.

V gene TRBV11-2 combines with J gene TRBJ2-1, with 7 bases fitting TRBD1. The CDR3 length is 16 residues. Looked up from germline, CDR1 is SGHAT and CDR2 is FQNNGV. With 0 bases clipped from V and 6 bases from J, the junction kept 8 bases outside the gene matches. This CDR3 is CASSLDRQGVGNEQFF. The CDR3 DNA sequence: TGTGCCAGCAGCTTAGATCGGCAGGGGGTAGGCAATGAGCAGTTCTTC. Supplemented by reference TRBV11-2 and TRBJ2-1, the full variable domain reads EAGVAQSPRYKIIEKRQSVAFWCNPISGHATLYWYQQILGQGPKLLIQFQNNGVVDDSQLPKDRFSAERLKGVDSTLKIQPAKLEDSAVYLCASSLDRQGVGNEQFFGPGTRLTVL.

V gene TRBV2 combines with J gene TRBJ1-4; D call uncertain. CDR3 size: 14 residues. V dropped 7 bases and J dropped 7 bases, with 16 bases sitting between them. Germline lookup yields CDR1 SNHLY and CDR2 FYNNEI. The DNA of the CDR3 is TGTGCCAGCATATATCGCGTGACGGCTGAAAAACTGTTTTTT. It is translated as CASIYRVTAEKLFF.

CDR3 protein: CASSESYRGKSANEQFF. As DNA, the CDR3 is TGTGCCAGCAGTGAGTCCTATCGAGGGAAAAGCGCCAATGAGCAGTTCTTC. The chain uses TRBV2 and TRBJ2-1; possible D gene TRBD2, 5 bases. CDR3 size: 17 residues. The V gene's germline CDR1 is SNHLY and CDR2 FYNNEI. V was clipped by 3 bases and J by 6 bases, with 21 bases between them.

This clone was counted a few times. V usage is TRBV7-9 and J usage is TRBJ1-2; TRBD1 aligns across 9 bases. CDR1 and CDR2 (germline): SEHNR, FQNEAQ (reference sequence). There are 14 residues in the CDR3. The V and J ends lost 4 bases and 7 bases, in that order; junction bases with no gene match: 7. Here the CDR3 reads CASSSGTGFVGYTF. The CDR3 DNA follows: TGTGCCAGCAGCTCGGGGACAGGGTTTGTTGGCTACACCTTC.

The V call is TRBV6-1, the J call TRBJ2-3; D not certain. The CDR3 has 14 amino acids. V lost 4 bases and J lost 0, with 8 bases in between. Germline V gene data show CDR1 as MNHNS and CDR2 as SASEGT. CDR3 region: CASSGGMSTDTQYF. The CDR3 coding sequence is TGTGCCAGCAGTGGTGGAATGAGCACAGATACGCAGTATTTT.

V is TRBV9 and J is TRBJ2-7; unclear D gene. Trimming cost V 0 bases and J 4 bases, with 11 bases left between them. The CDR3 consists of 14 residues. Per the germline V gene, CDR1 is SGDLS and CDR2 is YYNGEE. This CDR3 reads CASSVACAVYEQYF. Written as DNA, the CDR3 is TGTGCCAGCAGCGTAGCTTGTGCCGTATACGAGCAGTACTTC.

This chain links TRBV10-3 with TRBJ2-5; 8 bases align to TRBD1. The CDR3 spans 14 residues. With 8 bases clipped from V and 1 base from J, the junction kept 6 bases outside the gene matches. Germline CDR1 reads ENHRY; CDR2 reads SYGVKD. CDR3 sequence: CAIWNGQGQETQYF. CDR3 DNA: TGTGCCATCTGGAACGGACAGGGCCAAGAGACCCAGTACTTC.

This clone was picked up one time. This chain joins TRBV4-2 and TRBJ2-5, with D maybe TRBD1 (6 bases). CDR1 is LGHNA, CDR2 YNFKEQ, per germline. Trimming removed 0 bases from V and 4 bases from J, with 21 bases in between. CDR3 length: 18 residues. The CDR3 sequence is CASSQDLVRGSGRETQYF. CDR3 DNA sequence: TGTGCCAGCAGCCAAGATTTAGTCAGGGGATCGGGAAGAGAGACCCAGTACTTC.

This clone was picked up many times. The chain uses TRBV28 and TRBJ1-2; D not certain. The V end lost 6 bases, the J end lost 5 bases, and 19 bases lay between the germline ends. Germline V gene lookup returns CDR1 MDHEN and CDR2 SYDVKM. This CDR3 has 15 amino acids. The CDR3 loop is CASRTLSVTPYGYTF. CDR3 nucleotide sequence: TGTGCCAGCAGGACCCTTAGCGTAACGCCATATGGCTACACCTTC.

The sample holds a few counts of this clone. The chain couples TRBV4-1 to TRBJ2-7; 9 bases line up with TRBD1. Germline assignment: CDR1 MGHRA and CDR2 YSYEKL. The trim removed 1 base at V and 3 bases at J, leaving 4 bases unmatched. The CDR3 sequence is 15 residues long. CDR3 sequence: CASSQGRDRDYEQYF. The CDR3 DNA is TGCGCCAGCAGCCAAGGCCGGGACAGGGACTACGAGCAGTACTTC.

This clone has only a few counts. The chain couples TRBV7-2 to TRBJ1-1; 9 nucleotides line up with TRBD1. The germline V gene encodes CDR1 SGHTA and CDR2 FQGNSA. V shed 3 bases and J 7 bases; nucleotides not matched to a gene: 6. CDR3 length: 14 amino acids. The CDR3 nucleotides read TGTGCCAGCAGCTTTACAGGGGGCTACTATGAAGCTTTCTTT. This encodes CASSFTGGYYEAFF.